What follows describes a single TCR beta chain. These data are taken from a study of T cell changes during pregnancy in multiple sclerosis. This table comes from immunoSEQ multiplex PCR, and its TCRdb copy is limited to in-frame clones, with some not included. The data show about 60,000 clones, roughly 89% seen once. V lost 6 bases, J lost 0 bases, and 5 bases stayed unmatched. The CDR3 is 16 residues long. Germline values: CDR1 MGHRA, CDR2 YSYEKL. The source material was CD4+ T cells from peripheral blood mononuclear cells, sampled after pregnancy. This sequence originates from a female donor in good health, enrolled as a control in a pregnancy study. The chain is built from TRBV4-1 and TRBJ1-1; TRBD1 aligns across 12 bases. The CDR3 protein is CASRTGTGGLNTEAFF. The CDR3 bases are TGCGCCAGCAGGACCGGGACAGGGGGCTTGAACACTGAAGCTTTCTTT.